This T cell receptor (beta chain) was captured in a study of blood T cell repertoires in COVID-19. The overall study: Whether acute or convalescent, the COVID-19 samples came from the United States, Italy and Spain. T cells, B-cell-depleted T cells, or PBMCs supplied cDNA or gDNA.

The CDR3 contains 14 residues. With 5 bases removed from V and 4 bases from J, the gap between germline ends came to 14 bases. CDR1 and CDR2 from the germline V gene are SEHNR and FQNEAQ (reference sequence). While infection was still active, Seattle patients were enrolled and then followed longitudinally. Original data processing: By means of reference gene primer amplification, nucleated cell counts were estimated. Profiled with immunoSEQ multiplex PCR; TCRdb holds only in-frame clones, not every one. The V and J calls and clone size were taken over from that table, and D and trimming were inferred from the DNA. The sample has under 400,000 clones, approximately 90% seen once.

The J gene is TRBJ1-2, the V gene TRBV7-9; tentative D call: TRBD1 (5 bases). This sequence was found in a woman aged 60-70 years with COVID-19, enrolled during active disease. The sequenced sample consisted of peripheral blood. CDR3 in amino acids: CASSPQGIAYGYTF. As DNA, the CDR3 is TGTGCCAGCAGCCCCCAGGGTATCGCCTATGGCTACACCTTC.